These 30 T cell receptor beta chains originate from one sample sequenced in a study of cytomegalovirus exposure and HLA in healthy donors. The PCR contained 60 Vbeta and 13 Jbeta primers. The table came from immunoSEQ multiplex PCR; TCRdb's copy has only in-frame clones and leaves some out. The sample yields roughly 180,000 clones, roughly 85% seen once. Sequencing input: PBMCs. The receptors derive from a man aged 45-60 years in good health and CMV-seropositive.

This chain joins TRBV5-8 and TRBJ2-7, with 10 positions matching TRBD1. Losses at the gene ends were 4 bases for V and 5 bases for J; bases not matched to a gene: 6. The CDR3 runs 14 residues. Germline V gene lookup returns CDR1 SGHTS and CDR2 YDEGEE. CDR3 region: CASSAGQGWDEQYF. CDR3 DNA sequence: TGTGCCAGCAGCGCGGGACAGGGGTGGGACGAGCAGTACTTC.

Here the CDR3 DNA reads TGTGCCAGCCACACGGGGGTGAACACTGAAGCTTTCTTT. This encodes CASHTGVNTEAFF. The gene calls are TRBV5-6 and TRBJ1-1, with a tentative D call TRBD1 (5 bases). V was cut by 7 bases and J by 0 bases, with 10 bases left in between. In germline, CDR1 is SGHDT, CDR2 YYEEEE. The CDR3 covers 13 residues.

The rearrangement uses TRBV6-5 and TRBJ1-6, with 7 bases aligning to TRBD1. The V gene's germline CDR1 is MNHEY and CDR2 SVGAGI. The CDR3 extends over 13 amino acids. The trim removed 8 bases at V and 7 bases at J, leaving 5 bases unmatched. In DNA form, the CDR3 reads TGTGCCAGCGGACAGGTTTCAAATTCACCCCTCCACTTT. This sequence encodes CASGQVSNSPLHF.

This chain links TRBV19 with TRBJ2-2; 8 bases match TRBD1. CDR3 length equals 14 residues. Germline trimming cut 6 bases from V and 5 bases from J; bases unmatched to any gene: 5. Germline-derived CDR1 and CDR2 are LNHDA and SQIVND (reference sequence). CDR3 DNA: TGTGCCAGTAGCTTGACAGGGGTTACCGGGGAGCTGTTTTTT. It encodes CASSLTGVTGELFF.

The chain links TRBV5-1 to TRBJ2-5; 8 nucleotides align to TRBD2. The trim removed 0 bases at V and 1 base at J, leaving 14 bases unmatched. The CDR3 covers 19 residues. Germline CDR1 is SGHRS and CDR2 is YFSETQ. CDR3 in amino acids: CASSLGPFVGSGAQETQYF. CDR3 DNA: TGCGCCAGCAGCTTGGGTCCCTTTGTGGGTAGCGGGGCCCAAGAGACCCAGTACTTC.

The chain employs TRBV5-1 and TRBJ2-6; D perhaps matches TRBD1 (5 bases). The V gene's germline CDR1 is SGHRS and CDR2 YFSETQ. The V end was cut by 5 bases, the J end by 0 bases, with 9 bases between. The CDR3 consists of 15 residues. CDR3 protein: CASRQAFSGANVLTF. The DNA for the CDR3 is TGCGCCAGCAGACAGGCGTTCTCTGGGGCCAACGTCCTGACTTTC.

This clone was seen only a few times. The chain recombines TRBV27 with TRBJ2-1, with TRBD1 identical over 7 bases. The CDR3 contains 12 residues. The V and J ends lost 2 bases and 9 bases, in that order; junction bases with no gene match: 1. The V gene's germline CDR1 is MNHEY and CDR2 SMNVEV (reference sequence). CDR3 in DNA: TGTGCCAGCAGTTTAAACAGGGGTGAGCAGTTCTTC. Translated: CASSLNRGEQFF.

The CDR3, as DNA: TGTGCCAGCAGTTTATCACCAGCGGGGGGGCTTCCCGGGGAGCTGTTTTTT. This codes for CASSLSPAGGLPGELFF. The V and J genes are TRBV27 and TRBJ2-2, with 10 bases aligning to TRBD2. The CDR3 spans 17 residues. Per the germline V gene, CDR1 is MNHEY and CDR2 is SMNVEV (reference sequence). V was clipped by 0 bases and J by 6 bases; unmatched bases: 7.

The V gene is TRBV21-1, the J gene TRBJ2-7; TRBD2 is the table's D call, not checked against the DNA. TRBV21-1 is recorded as a pseudogene. The CDR3 loop spans 16 amino acids. The CDR3 reads CASSNSGLAASYEQYV. In nucleotides, the CDR3 is TGTGCCAGCAGCAATTCGGGACTAGCGGCCTCCTACGAGCAGTACGTC.

The chain links TRBV5-6 to TRBJ1-4; 10 bases agree with TRBD1. The V and J ends lost 0 bases and 10 bases, in that order; junction bases with no gene match: 0. Germline values: CDR1 SGHDT, CDR2 YYEEEE. This CDR3 region has 13 residues. For the CDR3, the DNA is TGTGCCAGCAGCTTGGGGACAGGGGGAAAACTGTTTTTT. Protein sequence: CASSLGTGGKLFF.

The V gene is TRBV12-5, the J gene TRBJ1-2, with D unresolved. Germline CDR1 LGHNT, CDR2 FRNRAP. The CDR3 loop spans 16 amino acids. Trimming stripped 0 bases from V and 2 bases from J, with 13 bases between. The CDR3 DNA is TGTGCTAGTGGTTTGGTACGGGCGGGTCCAAACTATGGCTACACCTTC. The encoded protein is CASGLVRAGPNYGYTF.

A few counts support this clone. The rearrangement uses TRBV2 and TRBJ2-5; TRBD2 is a possible D gene (7 bases). The ends were cut back, 3 bases at V and 5 bases at J, with 16 bases in the middle. The CDR3 is made up of 15 amino acids. Germline V gene lookup returns CDR1 SNHLY and CDR2 FYNNEI. The CDR3 sequence is CASSDWGGAGETQYF. The DNA of the CDR3 is TGTGCCAGCAGTGATTGGGGGGGCGCTGGTGAGACCCAGTACTTC.

This clone showed up just a few times. The CDR3 DNA is TGTGCCAGCAGCTTCACTAGCGGGGGGGGCCCTGCCAATGAGCAGTTCTTC. This translates into CASSFTSGGGPANEQFF. V is TRBV11-2 and J is TRBJ2-1, with 13 bases fitting TRBD2. The CDR3 covers 17 residues. From germline, CDR1 is SGHAT and CDR2 FQNNGV. The V gene end was trimmed by 3 bases and the J gene end by 6 bases; junction bases not matched to a gene: 8.

This clone was counted only a few times. The rearrangement joins TRBV28 to TRBJ2-1; TRBD1 aligns across 7 bases. V shed 3 bases and J 5 bases; nucleotides not matched to a gene: 4. The CDR3 contains 14 residues. The V gene's germline CDR1 is MDHEN and CDR2 SYDVKM. The CDR3 DNA sequence: TGTGCCAGCAGTTTCGACAGGGCTCACAATGAGCAGTTCTTC. This sequence encodes CASSFDRAHNEQFF.

V gene TRBV5-6 combines with J gene TRBJ2-3; the match to TRBD1 covers 11 bases. This CDR3 is built from 14 residues. The germline V gene has CDR1 SGHDT and CDR2 YYEEEE. Trimming took 4 bases from V and 6 from J; bases not matched to a gene: 4. CDR3 sequence reads: CASSPDRGRDTQYF. The CDR3 coding sequence is TGTGCCAGCAGCCCGGACAGGGGGCGGGATACGCAGTATTTT.

The chain joins TRBV9 to TRBJ2-3, with D hard to call. V lost 0 bases and J lost 3, with 11 bases in between. This CDR3 spans 15 amino acids. The germline CDR1 and CDR2 sequences are SGDLS and YYNGEE. This chain's CDR3 is CASSVAALSTDTQYF. The CDR3 bases are TGTGCCAGCAGCGTAGCCGCCTTGAGTACAGATACGCAGTATTTT. Filled out from reference TRBV9 and TRBJ2-3, the complete variable domain reads DSGVTQTPKHLITATGQRVTLRCSPRSGDLSVYWYQQSLDQGLQFLIQYYNGEERAKGNILERFSAQQFPDLHSELNLSSLELGDSALYFCASSVAALSTDTQYFGPGTRLTVL.

The V and J genes are TRBV9 and TRBJ2-1; 8 bases align to TRBD2. This CDR3 contains 16 residues. The V gene end was trimmed by 3 bases and the J gene end by 6 bases; junction bases not matched to a gene: 11. Germline V lookup: CDR1 SGDLS, CDR2 YYNGEE. Here the CDR3 DNA reads TGTGCCAGCAGCGAGGAAACGGGGGGGCCACTCAATGAGCAGTTCTTC. Amino acids: CASSEETGGPLNEQFF.

This clone was recorded once. The chain couples TRBV5-1 to TRBJ1-2, with 10 nucleotides matching TRBD1. V dropped 0 bases and J dropped 6; count of bases not matched to a gene: 5. CDR3 length: 15 residues. Looked up from germline, CDR1 is SGHRS and CDR2 is YFSETQ. In DNA form, the CDR3 reads TGCGCCAGCAGCTTGGCCGGACAGGGGGTTAATGGCTACACCTTC. Amino acids: CASSLAGQGVNGYTF.

A remark on this clone: The same CDR3 is also encoded by other DNA sequences in this sample. The chain combines TRBV9 with TRBJ2-3; 13 bases map to TRBD2. The junction had 12 bases not matched to a gene; V was cut back by 2 bases and J by 6 bases. Germline values: CDR1 SGDLS, CDR2 YYNGEE. The CDR3 runs 18 residues. The CDR3 region has the DNA TGTGCCAGCAGCGTGGGTGGACTAGCGGGGGTAGGAGCGGATACGCAGTATTTT. Translation gives CASSVGGLAGVGADTQYF. The variable domain in full, with the rest retrieved from reference TRBV9 and TRBJ2-3, is DSGVTQTPKHLITATGQRVTLRCSPRSGDLSVYWYQQSLDQGLQFLIQYYNGEERAKGNILERFSAQQFPDLHSELNLSSLELGDSALYFCASSVGGLAGVGADTQYFGPGTRLTVL.

The chain couples TRBV6-6 to TRBJ2-5; D unresolved. TRBJ2-7 explains the end of the DNA better; the J call may be wrong. This CDR3 contains 12 residues. Germline V gene sequence: CDR1 MNHNY, CDR2 SVGAGI (reference sequence). CDR3 sequence: CASSPLDYEQYF. DNA of the CDR3: TGTGCCAGCAGTCCACTGGACTACGAGCAGTACTTC.

This clone was recorded once. The chain carries TRBV5-1 and TRBJ1-1, with D unclear. Deletions cut 1 base from V and 1 base from J, with 5 bases between. The CDR3 loop spans 13 amino acids. From germline, CDR1 is SGHRS and CDR2 YFSETQ. The CDR3 DNA follows: TGCGCCAGCAGCTTGTTAGAGAACACTGAAGCTTTCTTT. Translated: CASSLLENTEAFF.

The gene calls are TRBV5-1 and TRBJ2-3, with 8 bases fitting TRBD2. The V segment lost 0 bases and the J segment 5 bases; nucleotides outside the gene matches: 2. The CDR3 runs 14 residues. Germline CDR1 and CDR2: SGHRS and YFSETQ. The DNA of the CDR3 is TGCGCCAGCAGCTTGGCGGGGGGGAGAGATACGCAGTATTTT. This sequence encodes CASSLAGGRDTQYF.

This clone came up a few times. The chain recombines TRBV30 with TRBJ1-1; D is uncertain. The length of the CDR3 is 11 residues. Trimming shortened V by 1 base and J by 5 bases, and 5 bases separated the two germline ends. The germline CDR1 and CDR2 sequences are GTSNPN and SVGIG (reference sequence). CDR3 nucleotides: TGTGCCTGGAGTGGGCGGACTGAAGCTTTCTTT. Translating gives CAWSGRTEAFF. The variable domain in full, completed from reference TRBV30 and TRBJ1-1, reads SQTIHQWPATLVQPVGSPLSLECTVEGTSNPNLYWYRQAAGRGLQLLFYSVGIGQISSEVPQNLSASRPQDRQFILSSKKLLLSDSGFYLCAWSGRTEAFFGQGTRLTVV.

This clone came up once. This sequence joins TRBV11-2 and TRBJ1-1; 7 nucleotides align to TRBD1. Germline values: CDR1 SGHAT, CDR2 FQNNGV. V was pared by 2 bases and J by 0 bases, with 3 bases of the junction left unmatched. The CDR3 runs 15 residues. The CDR3 DNA follows: TGTGCCAGCAGCTTAAGACAGGGATTGAACACTGAAGCTTTCTTT. It is translated as CASSLRQGLNTEAFF.

The V call is TRBV5-1, the J call TRBJ2-5, with a possible D match to TRBD1 (6 bases). This CDR3 comprises 14 residues. Germline V lookup: CDR1 SGHRS, CDR2 YFSETQ. V lost 1 base, J lost 3 bases, and 10 bases lay in between. For the CDR3, the DNA is TGCGCCAGCAGCTTGAACACAGGGAAAGAGACCCAGTACTTC. Protein sequence: CASSLNTGKETQYF.

In its sample, this clone was seen a few times. This chain uses TRBV7-9 with TRBJ1-2, with TRBD1 matching 7 bases. The J segment lost 8 bases and the V segment lost 3 bases, leaving 12 bases of the junction unmatched. The CDR3 has 15 residues. CDR1 and CDR2 (germline): SEHNR, FQNEAQ (reference sequence). This chain's CDR3 is CASSFGRQGVGGYTF. The CDR3, as DNA: TGTGCCAGCAGCTTCGGACGACAGGGTGTTGGAGGCTACACCTTC.

This chain uses TRBV19 with TRBJ1-1; 8 nucleotides line up with TRBD1. This CDR3 has 14 residues. Germline trimming cut 1 base from V and 5 bases from J; bases unmatched to any gene: 3. Germline CDR1 reads LNHDA; CDR2 reads SQIVND (reference sequence). CDR3 loop: CASSIGTGGTEAFF. CDR3 nucleotides: TGTGCCAGTAGTATAGGAACAGGGGGGACTGAAGCTTTCTTT.

The chain employs TRBV2 and TRBJ1-1, with TRBD1 matching 10 bases. V dropped 3 bases and J dropped 0; count of bases not matched to a gene: 1. From germline, CDR1 is SNHLY and CDR2 FYNNEI. This CDR3 is built from 15 residues. Written as DNA, the CDR3 is TGTGCCAGCAGTGATGGGACAGGGGTGAACACTGAAGCTTTCTTT. Translating gives CASSDGTGVNTEAFF. Using reference TRBV2 and TRBJ1-1 for the parts outside the CDR3, the full variable domain is EPEVTQTPSHQVTQMGQEVILRCVPISNHLYFYWYRQILGQKVEFLVSFYNNEISEKSEIFDDQFSVERPDGSNFTLKIRSTKLEDSAMYFCASSDGTGVNTEAFFGQGTRLTVV.

This rearrangement joins TRBV6-1 to TRBJ1-2; D is uncertain. V gave up 1 base and J gave up 4 bases, with 10 bases separating them. Germline V gene data show CDR1 as MNHNS and CDR2 as SASEGT. This CDR3 is 14 amino acids long. The CDR3 loop reads CASSEEERGYGYTF. The CDR3 DNA sequence: TGTGCCAGCAGTGAAGAGGAGCGAGGCTATGGCTACACCTTC.

This chain links TRBV6-1 with TRBJ1-6; D is possibly TRBD1 (5 bases). CDR1 is MNHNS, CDR2 SASEGT, per germline. The CDR3 extends over 15 amino acids. With 2 bases removed from V and 7 bases from J, the gap between germline ends came to 12 bases. The CDR3 reads CASSESSRQNSPLHF. Written as DNA, the CDR3 is TGTGCCAGCAGTGAATCCTCCCGACAGAATTCACCCCTCCACTTT.